The sequence of this T cell receptor beta chain was determined in a study of blood T cell repertoires in COVID-19. Across the study: Researchers got acute and convalescent COVID-19 samples from the United States, Italy and Spain. The analysed material was cDNA or gDNA that came from T cells, B-cell-depleted T cells, or PBMCs.

Germline-derived CDR1 and CDR2 are SGHNT and YYREEE (reference sequence). The CDR3 has 18 amino acids. Trimming took 0 bases from V and 1 from J; bases not matched to a gene: 9. This clone was detected only once. In the source study's methods: Estimation of nucleated cell counts relied on the amplification of reference gene primers. Profiling relied on immunoSEQ multiplex PCR, and the TCRdb table lists in-frame clones only, not all of them. V, J and clone size were drawn from that table, and D and trimming were deduced from the DNA. This table has 60,000 to 75,000 clones, 80% to 85% appearing once. The sequencing sample was made of peripheral blood. The chain employs TRBV5-4 and TRBJ2-3; 9 bases fit TRBD2. This clonotype was obtained from a human donor in a cohort sampled during active COVID-19. DNA for the CDR3: TGTGCCAGCAGCTTGGGAAAGGCGGGGGGGCGTGGCACAGATACGCAGTATTTT. Translated: CASSLGKAGGRGTDTQYF.